The entry that follows covers one T cell receptor beta chain sequence. TCRdb keeps only in-frame clones here, not all; method: immunoSEQ multiplex PCR. The data show under 150,000 clones, with about four fifths seen just once and around 12% held by the top ten. The data were taken from a study of blood T cell repertoires in COVID-19. V shed 5 bases and J shed 4 bases, with 8 bases lying between them. The CDR3 is 12 residues long. The V gene's germline CDR1 is PRHDT and CDR2 FYEKMQ (reference sequence). V is TRBV13 and J is TRBJ2-5; D is possibly TRBD2 (6 bases). This TCR was recovered from an elderly man with acute or convalescent COVID-19. The sample consisted of peripheral blood. CDR3 nucleotide sequence: TGTGCCAGCAGCCCGGGGGTAGAGACCCAGTACTTC. Translated: CASSPGVETQYF.